This T cell receptor beta chain emerged from a study of cytotoxic CD8 clonotypes in ibrutinib-treated CLL. Generated by immunoSEQ multiplex PCR, the TCRdb table keeps only in-frame clones and is missing some. The table shows over 45,000 clones, with about 54% occurring only once. Germline loops: CDR1 GTSNPN, CDR2 SVGIG (reference sequence). V shed 1 base and J 6 bases; nucleotides not matched to a gene: 1. This CDR3 spans 14 amino acids. The rearrangement joins TRBV30 to TRBJ1-5, with 12 bases that match TRBD1. The sequence came from a human donor with chronic lymphocytic leukemia. The sample in question was PBMCs, obtained at disease progression, from a patient treated with ibrutinib. CDR3 nucleotide sequence: TGTGCCTGGAGTGAGGGACAGGGGGCTCAGCCCCAGCATTTT. Amino acid sequence: CAWSEGQGAQPQHF.